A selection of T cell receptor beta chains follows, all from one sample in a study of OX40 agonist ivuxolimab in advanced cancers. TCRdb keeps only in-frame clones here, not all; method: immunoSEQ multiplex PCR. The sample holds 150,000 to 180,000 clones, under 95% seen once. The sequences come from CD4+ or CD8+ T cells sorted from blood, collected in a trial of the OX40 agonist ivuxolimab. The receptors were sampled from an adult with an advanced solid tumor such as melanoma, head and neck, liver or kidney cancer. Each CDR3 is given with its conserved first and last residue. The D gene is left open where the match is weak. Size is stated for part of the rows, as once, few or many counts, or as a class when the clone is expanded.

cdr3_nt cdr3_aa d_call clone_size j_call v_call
TGTGCCAGCTCACCACCTGTAATCAGTAGCTCTGGAAACACCATATATTTT CASSPPVISSSGNTIYF . . TRBJ1-3 TRBV18
TGCGCCAGCAGTCCACCGAGGGAAAAACTGTTTTTT CASSPPREKLFF . . TRBJ1-4 TRBV4-1
TGCGCCAGCAGCTTCCACCCATTAGCGGGGGGAGTGGAAACGCAGTATTTT CASSFHPLAGGVETQYF TRBD2 . TRBJ2-3 TRBV5-1
TGTGCCAGCATCCCGCTGGCGGGAGGGCCGTCCTACGAGCAGTACTTC CASIPLAGGPSYEQYF TRBD2 . TRBJ2-7 TRBV28
TGTGCCAGCAGCTCAGCGTCGAGGGAGACCCAGTACTTC CASSSASRETQYF . . TRBJ2-5 TRBV11-1
TGTGCCAGCAGCATACTAGCGGGAGGCACCGGGGAGCTGTTTTTT CASSILAGGTGELFF . . TRBJ2-2 TRBV21-1
TGTGCCAGCAGCCTCTCGACAGGGGGAAGGAGCGAGCAGTACTTC CASSLSTGGRSEQYF TRBD1 . TRBJ2-7 TRBV5-4
TGTGCCAGCACCCACCGGAGGGGTGAGCAGTACTTC CASTHRRGEQYF . once TRBJ2-7 TRBV6-1
TGCGCCAGCAGTCAAGGGGCCTATGGCTACACCTTC CASSQGAYGYTF . . TRBJ1-2 TRBV23-1
TGTGCCAGCTCGCCTTTCGACAGTACAACTAATGAAAAACTGTTTTTT CASSPFDSTTNEKLFF . . TRBJ1-4 TRBV18
TGTGCCTGGAACCGGGGGGTCAATGAAAAACTGTTTTTT CAWNRGVNEKLFF . . TRBJ1-4 TRBV30
TGCGCCAGCAGAGCGGGGGTGAACACCGGGGAGCTGTTTTTT CASRAGVNTGELFF TRBD2 . TRBJ2-2 TRBV10-1
TGTGCCAGCAGACCGGGACTAGGACGCGAGCAGTACTTC CASRPGLGREQYF TRBD2 . TRBJ2-7 TRBV5-4